Presented here are 23 T cell receptor beta chains from one specimen sequenced in a study of T cells after yellow fever vaccination. MiXCR, run by TCRdb on the 5' RACE reads, gives a single entry per CDR3 protein. The sample records about 430,000 distinct CDR3 sequences, under 20% being singletons. The input for sequencing was PBMCs, taken before the yellow fever booster vaccination. These receptor sequences come from a man aged 18-30 years who received the YFV17D yellow fever vaccine.

The chain combines TRBV11-2 with TRBJ2-3; possibly TRBD2 for D (5 bases). The ends were cut back, 5 bases at V and 6 bases at J, with 12 bases in the middle. The CDR3 sequence is 13 residues long. Germline-derived CDR1 and CDR2 are SGHAT and FQNNGV. CDR3 nucleotide sequence: TGTGCCAGCAGCCGATCTGGGGAGGATACGCAGTATTTT. Protein product: CASSRSGEDTQYF.

This clonotype was counted only a few times. The rearrangement links TRBV4-3 to TRBJ2-5, with 9 bases matching TRBD1. The germline gives CDR1 LGHNA, CDR2 YSLEER. This CDR3 comprises 15 residues. The ends lost 1 base at V and 5 bases at J; junction bases unmatched: 5. The CDR3 loop reads CASSQAGTGPETQYF. The DNA of the CDR3 is TGCGCCAGCAGCCAAGCCGGGACAGGGCCCGAGACCCAGTACTTC.

This clonotype was seen more than once but under ten times. One junction end disagrees with the germline gene, perhaps due to a read error. The rearrangement links TRBV6-5 to TRBJ1-1; no clear D gene. The CDR3 sequence is 13 residues long. Germline V gives CDR1 MNHEY, CDR2 SVGAGI. The CDR3: CGSSYRHYTEAFF. The DNA of the CDR3 is TGTGGCAGCAGTTACCGGCACTACACTGAAGCTTTCTTT.

This clonotype was seen a handful of times. J is TRBJ2-1 and V is TRBV7-2; D is uncertain. From germline, CDR1 is SGHTA and CDR2 FQGNSA. This CDR3 is 15 amino acids long. The V end lost 5 bases, the J end lost 0 bases, and 11 bases lay between the germline ends. This CDR3 reads CASSQDGVSYNEQFF. The DNA for the CDR3 is TGTGCCAGCAGCCAGGACGGAGTCTCCTACAATGAGCAGTTCTTC.

CDR3 protein: CASSQRFALSNQPQHF. The CDR3 nucleotides are TGCGCCAGCAGCCAACGATTTGCACTTTCCAATCAGCCCCAGCATTTT. This sequence joins TRBV4-1 and TRBJ1-5, with no clear D. In germline, CDR1 is MGHRA, CDR2 YSYEKL. This CDR3 contains 16 residues. V was cut by 2 bases and J by 3 bases, with 14 bases left in between.

This clonotype was counted only a few times. The V call is TRBV7-2, the J call TRBJ2-1; a weak D match, TRBD2 (7 bases). Germline V lookup: CDR1 SGHTA, CDR2 FQGNSA. CDR3 size: 14 residues. With 6 bases removed from V and 9 bases from J, the gap between germline ends came to 18 bases. The CDR3 is CASSQAGASGEQFF. The CDR3 nucleotides read TGTGCCAGCAGTCAGGCGGGGGCGTCGGGTGAGCAGTTCTTC. Full variable domain (missing parts from reference TRBV7-2 and TRBJ2-1): GAGVSQSPSNKVTEKGKDVELRCDPISGHTALYWYRQSLGQGLEFLIYFQGNSAPDKSGLPSDRFSAERTGGSVSTLTIQRTQQEDSAVYLCASSQAGASGEQFFGPGTRLTVL.

This clonotype was seen many times. This chain uses TRBV29-1 with TRBJ1-1; D gene unclear. CDR1 is SQVTM, CDR2 ANQGSEA, per germline. This CDR3 contains 15 residues. V was clipped by 7 bases and J by 0 bases, with 18 bases between them. CDR3 DNA sequence: TGCAGCGCGATGGCGGGGTGGGCCATGAACACTGAAGCTTTCTTT. Translation: CSAMAGWAMNTEAFF.

CDR3 coding DNA: TGCGCCAGCAGCCAAGAACCCCCCGCAGGGGCTTGGACCGGGGAGCTGTTTTTT. It encodes CASSQEPPAGAWTGELFF. V is TRBV4-3 and J is TRBJ2-2; perhaps TRBD1 as D (6 bases). Germline lookup yields CDR1 LGHNA and CDR2 YSLEER. V shed 0 bases and J shed 5 bases, with 19 bases lying between them. This CDR3 region has 18 residues.

The rearrangement joins TRBV9 to TRBJ2-1; D is unresolved. CDR1 is SGDLS and CDR2 is YYNGEE in the germline V gene. The germline V and J ends were trimmed by 3 bases and 6 bases, with 10 bases remaining between them. The CDR3 is made up of 13 amino acids. The CDR3 bases are TGTGCCAGCAGCGGGGGAAGAGGCAATGAGCAGTTCTTC. This translates into CASSGGRGNEQFF. Drawing the rest from reference TRBV9 and TRBJ2-1, the complete variable domain is DSGVTQTPKHLITATGQRVTLRCSPRSGDLSVYWYQQSLDQGLQFLIQYYNGEERAKGNILERFSAQQFPDLHSELNLSSLELGDSALYFCASSGGRGNEQFFGPGTRLTVL.

This clonotype was counted only a few times. This sequence joins TRBV24-1 and TRBJ1-1; 10 nucleotides align to TRBD1. The CDR3 totals 16 residues. V gave up 2 bases and J gave up 5 bases; unmatched junction bases: 7. Germline CDR1 and CDR2: KGHDR and SFDVKD. CDR3 nucleotide sequence: TGTGCCACCAGTGATTCCGGGGGACAGGGGTGGACTGAAGCTTTCTTT. Amino acids: CATSDSGGQGWTEAFF.

The V call is TRBV7-3, the J call TRBJ2-5; 13 bases fit TRBD2. The V gene's germline CDR1 is SGHTA and CDR2 FQGTGA. There are 15 residues in the CDR3. Losses at the gene ends were 5 bases for V and 5 bases for J; bases not matched to a gene: 5. CDR3 DNA: TGTGCCAGCAGCGACACTAGCGGGGGGGTCGAGACCCAGTACTTC. Translation gives CASSDTSGGVETQYF.

This clonotype was detected only a few times. The rearrangement joins TRBV12-3 or TRBV12-4 to TRBJ2-7; 8 bases map to TRBD1. This CDR3 has 14 residues. The V and J ends lost 3 bases and 2 bases, in that order; junction bases with no gene match: 3. CDR3: CASSLTGVPYEQYF. Written as DNA, the CDR3 is TGTGCCAGCAGTTTGACAGGGGTCCCCTACGAGCAGTACTTC.

The rearrangement uses TRBV20-1 and TRBJ1-1, with 11 bases fitting TRBD1. Trimming removed 6 bases from V and 6 bases from J; junction bases left unmatched: 6. The CDR3 covers 13 residues. The germline V gene encodes CDR1 DFQATT and CDR2 SNEGSKA (reference sequence). The CDR3 sequence: CSAEGQGASEAFF. The CDR3 DNA reads as TGCAGTGCAGAAGGACAGGGGGCCTCTGAAGCTTTCTTT.

The gene calls are TRBV12-3 or TRBV12-4 and TRBJ2-7; D is unclear. The CDR3 has 13 amino acids. V dropped 3 bases and J dropped 0 bases, with 6 bases sitting between them. The CDR3 loop is CASSFSSSYEQYV. Written as DNA, the CDR3 is TGTGCCAGCAGTTTCAGTTCCTCCTACGAGCAGTACGTC.

The V gene is TRBV5-1, the J gene TRBJ2-7; the D call may be TRBD1 or TRBD2 (5 bases each). With 0 bases removed from V and 2 bases from J, the gap between germline ends came to 9 bases. The CDR3 is made up of 14 amino acids. Germline assignment: CDR1 SGHRS and CDR2 YFSETQ. Written as DNA, the CDR3 is TGCGCCAGCAGCTTGGAGGGACCCACCTACGAGCAGTACTTC. Its translation is CASSLEGPTYEQYF.

This clonotype was seen a few times. Here the CDR3 reads CSARIQRRDIRLYTQYF. CDR3 nucleotides: TGCAGTGCTAGAATCCAACGTAGGGACATACGGCTCTATACGCAGTATTTT. This chain connects TRBV20-1 to TRBJ2-3; a possible D gene is TRBD1 (6 bases). Germline assignment: CDR1 DFQATT and CDR2 SNEGSKA (reference sequence). Trimming removed 2 bases at V and 7 bases at J, with 25 bases between. This CDR3 is 17 amino acids long.

The gene calls are TRBV4-3 and TRBJ2-7; 7 nucleotides match TRBD2. Germline lookup yields CDR1 LGHNA and CDR2 YSLEER. V lost 1 base and J lost 1; bases outside the gene matches: 7. This CDR3 has 16 amino acids. The CDR3 DNA reads TGCGCCAGCAGCCAAGGGGTCGGGGGGTTATCCTACGAGCAGTACTTC. Its translation is CASSQGVGGLSYEQYF.

The chain recombines TRBV4-1 with TRBJ2-1; D might be TRBD2 (5 bases). Germline CDR1 is MGHRA and CDR2 is YSYEKL. V dropped 0 bases and J dropped 12 bases, with 15 bases sitting between them. The CDR3 runs to 14 residues. CDR3: CASSQERGSRGQFF. In DNA, the CDR3 is TGCGCCAGCAGCCAAGAGAGAGGGTCACGGGGGCAGTTCTTC.

This clonotype was recorded only once. The genes are TRBV4-1 and TRBJ2-7; unclear D gene. From germline, CDR1 is MGHRA and CDR2 YSYEKL. The CDR3 is 15 residues long. V lost 4 bases to trimming and J lost 1 base, with 14 bases between them. The DNA of the CDR3 is TGCGCCAGCAGCCTCCTTCCGTTGAATTCCTACGAGCAGTACTTC. This codes for CASSLLPLNSYEQYF.

The chain joins TRBV7-2 to TRBJ2-1; 8 bases map to TRBD2. Trimming cost V 3 bases and J 6 bases; bases outside gene matches: 7. Germline assignment: CDR1 SGHTA and CDR2 FQGNSA. CDR3 length: 15 residues. In DNA, the CDR3 is TGTGCCAGCAGCTTGCCAGCGGGGGATGTCAATGAGCAGTTCTTC. It encodes CASSLPAGDVNEQFF.

Ten or more counts support this clonotype. The gene calls are TRBV15 and TRBJ2-2; 9 nucleotides match TRBD1. Looked up from germline, CDR1 is LNHNV and CDR2 is YYDKDF (reference sequence). The CDR3 length is 16 residues. The V and J ends lost 3 bases and 4 bases, in that order; junction bases with no gene match: 6. The CDR3 region is CATSRVVTGGTGELFF. In DNA, the CDR3 is TGTGCCACCAGCAGGGTGGTGACAGGGGGCACCGGGGAGCTGTTTTTT. Variable domain in full (rest from reference TRBV15 and TRBJ2-2): DAMVIQNPRYQVTQFGKPVTLSCSQTLNHNVMYWYQQKSSQAPKLLFHYYDKDFNNEADTPDNFQSRRPNTSFCFLDIRSPGLGDTAMYLCATSRVVTGGTGELFFGEGSRLTVL.

The rearrangement joins TRBV5-1 to TRBJ2-7; 7 positions match TRBD1. CDR3 size: 14 residues. The trim removed 1 base at V and 5 bases at J, leaving 6 bases unmatched. Germline loops: CDR1 SGHRS, CDR2 YFSETQ. CDR3 nucleotides: TGCGCCAGCAGCTTGTCCCGGGACAGACACGAGCAGTACTTC. Encoded protein: CASSLSRDRHEQYF.

This clonotype showed up just a few times. This sequence joins TRBV9 and TRBJ2-3; 7 bases match TRBD2. Germline lookup yields CDR1 SGDLS and CDR2 YYNGEE. There are 15 residues in the CDR3. V trimming: 3 bases; J trimming: 1 base; junction bases outside the gene matches: 5. CDR3: CASSARDYRTDTQYF. The DNA for the CDR3 is TGTGCCAGCAGCGCCCGGGACTACCGCACAGATACGCAGTATTTT.